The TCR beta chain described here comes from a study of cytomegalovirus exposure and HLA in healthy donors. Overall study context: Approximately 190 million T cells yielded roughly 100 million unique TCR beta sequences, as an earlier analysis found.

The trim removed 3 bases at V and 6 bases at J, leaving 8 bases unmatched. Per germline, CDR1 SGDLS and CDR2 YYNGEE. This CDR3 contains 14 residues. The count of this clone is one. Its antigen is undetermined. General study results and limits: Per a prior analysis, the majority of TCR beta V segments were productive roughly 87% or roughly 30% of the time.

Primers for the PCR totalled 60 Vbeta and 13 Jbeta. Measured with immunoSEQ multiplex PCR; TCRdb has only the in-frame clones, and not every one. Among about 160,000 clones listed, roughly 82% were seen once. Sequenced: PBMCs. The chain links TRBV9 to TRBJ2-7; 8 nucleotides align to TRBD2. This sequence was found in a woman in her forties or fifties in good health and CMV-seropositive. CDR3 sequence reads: CASSDTGGPREQYF. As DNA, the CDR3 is TGTGCCAGCAGCGATACGGGGGGGCCCCGCGAGCAGTACTTC.